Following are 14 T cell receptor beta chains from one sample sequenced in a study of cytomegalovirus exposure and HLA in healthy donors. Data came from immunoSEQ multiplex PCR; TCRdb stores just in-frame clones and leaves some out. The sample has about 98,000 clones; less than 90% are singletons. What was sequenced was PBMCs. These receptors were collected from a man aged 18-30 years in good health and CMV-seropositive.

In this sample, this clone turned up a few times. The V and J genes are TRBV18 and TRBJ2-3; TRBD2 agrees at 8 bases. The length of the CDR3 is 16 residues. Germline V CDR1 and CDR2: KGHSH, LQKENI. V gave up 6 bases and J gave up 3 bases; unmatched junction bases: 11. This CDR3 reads CASSETGGPVTDTQYF. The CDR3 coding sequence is TGTGCCAGCTCGGAAACGGGGGGGCCCGTAACAGATACGCAGTATTTT.

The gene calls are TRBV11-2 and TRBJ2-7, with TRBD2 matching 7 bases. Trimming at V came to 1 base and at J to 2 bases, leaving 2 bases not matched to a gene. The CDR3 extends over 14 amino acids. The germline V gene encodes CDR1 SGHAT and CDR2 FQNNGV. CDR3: CASSLVGGAYEQYF. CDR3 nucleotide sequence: TGTGCCAGCAGCTTAGTGGGGGGGGCCTACGAGCAGTACTTC.

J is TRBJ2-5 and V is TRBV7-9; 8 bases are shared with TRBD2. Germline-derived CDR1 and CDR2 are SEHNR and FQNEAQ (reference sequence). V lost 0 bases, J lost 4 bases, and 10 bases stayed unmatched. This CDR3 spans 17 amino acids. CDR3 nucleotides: TGTGCCAGCAGCTTAGCCGCTGAAAGCGGGAGTGGAGAGACCCAGTACTTC. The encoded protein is CASSLAAESGSGETQYF.

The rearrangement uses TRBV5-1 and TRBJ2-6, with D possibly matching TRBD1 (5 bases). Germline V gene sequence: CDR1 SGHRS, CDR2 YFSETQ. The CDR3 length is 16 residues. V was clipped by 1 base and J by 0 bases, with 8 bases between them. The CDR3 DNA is TGCGCCAGCAGCTTGCGACAGAGCTCTGGGGCCAACGTCCTGACTTTC. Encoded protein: CASSLRQSSGANVLTF.

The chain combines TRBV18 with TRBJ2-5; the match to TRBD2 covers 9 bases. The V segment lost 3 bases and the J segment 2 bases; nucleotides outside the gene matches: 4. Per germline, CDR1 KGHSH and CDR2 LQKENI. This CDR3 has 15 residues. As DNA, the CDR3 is TGTGCCAGCTCACCCCGACTAGCGGAACAAGAGACCCAGTACTTC. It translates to CASSPRLAEQETQYF.

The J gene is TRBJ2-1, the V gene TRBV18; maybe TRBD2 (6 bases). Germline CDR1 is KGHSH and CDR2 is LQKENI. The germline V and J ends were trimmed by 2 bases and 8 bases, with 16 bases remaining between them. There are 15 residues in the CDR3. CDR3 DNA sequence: TGTGCCAGCTCACCATTAGGGACTGAAGGGGATGAGCAGTTCTTC. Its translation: CASSPLGTEGDEQFF.

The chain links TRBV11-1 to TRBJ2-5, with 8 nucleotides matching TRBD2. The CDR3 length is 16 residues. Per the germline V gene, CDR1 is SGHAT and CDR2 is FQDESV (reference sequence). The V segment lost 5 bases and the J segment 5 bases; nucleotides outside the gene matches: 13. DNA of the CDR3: TGTGCCAGCAGCCAGGCGGTAGCGGGACTTTCGGAGACCCAGTACTTC. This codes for CASSQAVAGLSETQYF.

CDR3 coding DNA: TGTGCCAGCAGTTTGGATTTCTCTGGGCAGGGGGCTTACGAGCAGTACTTC. Protein: CASSLDFSGQGAYEQYF. The V gene is TRBV28, the J gene TRBJ2-7, with 8 bases matching TRBD1. CDR1 and CDR2 (germline): MDHEN, SYDVKM. This CDR3 has 17 amino acids. With 3 bases clipped from V and 4 bases from J, the junction kept 14 bases outside the gene matches.

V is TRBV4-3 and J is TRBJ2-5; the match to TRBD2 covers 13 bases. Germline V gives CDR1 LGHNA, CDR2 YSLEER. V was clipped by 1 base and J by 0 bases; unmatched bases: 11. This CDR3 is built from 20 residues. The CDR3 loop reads CASSQVTTGTSGGDQETQYF. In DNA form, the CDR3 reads TGCGCCAGCAGCCAAGTTACAACCGGAACTAGCGGGGGGGACCAAGAGACCCAGTACTTC.

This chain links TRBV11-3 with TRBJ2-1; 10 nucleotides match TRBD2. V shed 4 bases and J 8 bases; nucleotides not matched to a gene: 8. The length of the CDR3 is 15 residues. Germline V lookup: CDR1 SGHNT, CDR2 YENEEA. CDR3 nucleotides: TGTGCCAGCAGCTCAAGCGGGAGGGCCGTTGATGAGCAGTTCTTC. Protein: CASSSSGRAVDEQFF. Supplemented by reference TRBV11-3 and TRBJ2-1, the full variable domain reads EAGVVQSPRYKIIEKKQPVAFWCNPISGHNTLYWYLQNLGQGPELLIRYENEEAVDDSQLPKDRFSAERLKGVDSTLKIQPAELGDSAVYLCASSSSGRAVDEQFFGPGTRLTVL.

Here the CDR3 reads CASSRDTINYGYTF. The CDR3 region has the DNA TGCGCCAGCAGTCGGGACACCATTAACTATGGCTACACCTTC. This chain uses TRBV10-2 with TRBJ1-2, with D perhaps TRBD1 (6 bases). The CDR3 loop spans 14 amino acids. V was shortened by 5 bases and J by 1 base, with 11 bases between the two germline ends. Germline values: CDR1 WSHSY, CDR2 SAAADI.

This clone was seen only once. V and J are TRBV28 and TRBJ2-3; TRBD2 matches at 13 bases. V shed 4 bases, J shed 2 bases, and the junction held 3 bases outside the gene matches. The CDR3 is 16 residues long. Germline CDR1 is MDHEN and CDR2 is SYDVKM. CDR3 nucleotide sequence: TGTGCCAGCAGTTCGGGACTAGCGGGATACACAGATACGCAGTATTTT. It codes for CASSSGLAGYTDTQYF.

As DNA, the CDR3 is TGTGCCAGCAGCTCCGGATCGACAGGGTCCTACGAGCAGTACTTC. Translating gives CASSSGSTGSYEQYF. The J gene is TRBJ2-7, the V gene TRBV7-6, with TRBD1 matching over 7 bases. CDR1 is SGHVS, CDR2 FNYEAQ, per germline. Germline trimming cut 4 bases from V and 1 base from J; bases unmatched to any gene: 7. The CDR3 contains 15 residues.

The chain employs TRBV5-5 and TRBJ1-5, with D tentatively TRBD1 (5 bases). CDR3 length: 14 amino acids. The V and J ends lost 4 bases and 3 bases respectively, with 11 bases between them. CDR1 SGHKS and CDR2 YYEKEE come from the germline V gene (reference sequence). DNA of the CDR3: TGTGCCAGCAGCCTCGACAGCTTCAATCAGCCCCAGCATTTT. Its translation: CASSLDSFNQPQHF.